This T cell receptor (beta chain) was sequenced during a study of long-term antiretroviral therapy in people with HIV. Every donor contributed at least one pre-ART and at least two post-ART PBMC samples. Notes on this clone: Its antigen is not identified.

Germline V gives CDR1 LGHNA, CDR2 YNFKEQ. Deletions cut 3 bases from V and 2 bases from J, with 9 bases between. The CDR3 is 14 amino acids. General study points: In HIV, the repertoires covered a tighter span of CDR3 lengths than in controls. Gathering of blood took place between the mid-2000s and the late 2010s, possibly under older ART regimens. ART adherence, viral resistance and therapy changes went unrecorded.

They ran version v3.0 of the immunoSEQ assay at survey level. Sequencing used immunoSEQ multiplex PCR; TCRdb keeps in-frame clones, though not all of them. In the table there are about 21,000 clones, 81% of which are singletons. The gene calls are TRBV4-2 and TRBJ2-3; D unresolved. This sequence was found in a middle-aged man with HIV. The sample in question was unsorted PBMCs, obtained 0.1 years before starting antiretroviral therapy. The CDR3: CASSHSDLTDTQYF. The CDR3 region has the DNA TGTGCCAGCAGCCATTCGGACCTCACAGATACGCAGTATTTT.